The rows below give T cell receptor beta chains drawn from one sample of a study of long-term antiretroviral therapy in people with HIV. Profiling relied on immunoSEQ multiplex PCR, and the TCRdb table lists in-frame clones only, not all of them. The data hold 14,000 or so clones, with roughly three quarters observed a single time. Sample: unsorted PBMCs, taken 3.1 years after starting antiretroviral therapy. All receptors come from a man between 40 and 49 years old with HIV. Both conserved end residues are part of each CDR3. D genes are given only for firm matches. Part of the rows lack a size; the others show once, few, many or a class for expanded clones.

size: -
J: TRBJ1-4
D: TRBD1
V: TRBV2
CDR3: CASSEAYGQGPLQEKLFF
DNA: TGTGCCAGCAGTGAAGCCTATGGACAGGGACCGCTTCAAGAAAAACTGTTTTTT

size: -
J: TRBJ1-1
D: -
V: TRBV6-5
CDR3: CASSYSMNTEAFF
DNA: TGTGCCAGCAGTTACTCAATGAACACTGAAGCTTTCTTT

size: -
J: TRBJ2-5
D: TRBD1
V: TRBV9
CDR3: CASSVEGGTGQGETQYF
DNA: TGTGCCAGCAGCGTAGAGGGCGGGACAGGGCAGGGGGAGACCCAGTACTTC

size: -
J: TRBJ2-7
D: -
V: TRBV7-9
CDR3: CASSQPGLQTYEQYF
DNA: TGTGCCAGCAGCCAACCGGGACTGCAGACCTACGAGCAGTACTTC

size: once
J: TRBJ2-1
D: TRBD2
V: TRBV9
CDR3: CASSVYGGTYNEQFF
DNA: TGTGCCAGCAGCGTATACGGGGGGACCTACAATGAGCAGTTCTTC

size: once
J: TRBJ1-5
D: TRBD1
V: TRBV27
CDR3: CASSRDRSNQPQHF
DNA: TGTGCCAGCAGTCGGGACAGAAGCAATCAGCCCCAGCATTTT

size: -
J: TRBJ2-7
D: -
V: TRBV29-1
CDR3: CSVGGRATYEQYF
DNA: TGCAGCGTTGGCGGCAGGGCTACCTACGAGCAGTACTTC

size: -
J: TRBJ2-7
D: -
V: TRBV5-1
CDR3: CASRLGPGIPYEQYF
DNA: TGCGCCAGCAGACTTGGTCCAGGGATCCCCTACGAGCAGTACTTC

size: -
J: TRBJ1-5
D: -
V: TRBV7-9
CDR3: CASSLEADQPQHF
DNA: TGTGCCAGCAGCTTAGAGGCAGACCAGCCCCAGCATTTT

size: -
J: TRBJ2-7
D: -
V: TRBV5-1
CDR3: CASSFGGEGSEQYF
DNA: TGCGCCAGCAGCTTCGGGGGCGAGGGGTCCGAGCAGTACTTC

size: -
J: TRBJ1-1
D: -
V: TRBV11-2
CDR3: CASSVQAEGDEAFF
DNA: TGTGCCAGCAGCGTACAGGCTGAGGGTGATGAAGCTTTCTTT

size: -
J: TRBJ1-1
D: -
V: TRBV7-9
CDR3: CASSSLSGMMNTEAFF
DNA: TGTGCCAGCAGCTCGCTTTCAGGGATGATGAACACTGAAGCTTTCTTT

size: -
J: TRBJ1-6
D: TRBD1
V: TRBV4-1
CDR3: CASSQLGQGHSPLHF
DNA: TGCGCCAGCAGCCAGCTTGGACAGGGGCATTCACCCCTCCACTTT

size: few
J: TRBJ2-3
D: -
V: TRBV7-9
CDR3: CASSLGQGATDTQYF
DNA: TGTGCCAGCAGCTTAGGGCAGGGTGCAACAGATACGCAGTATTTT

size: -
J: TRBJ1-2
D: -
V: TRBV4-2
CDR3: CASSQDQGRVQYYGYTF
DNA: TGTGCCAGCAGCCAAGATCAGGGCAGGGTGCAGTACTATGGCTACACCTTC

size: -
J: TRBJ1-3
D: -
V: TRBV27
CDR3: CASSFMAESGNTIYF
DNA: TGTGCCAGCAGTTTTATGGCCGAGTCTGGAAACACCATATATTTT

size: -
J: TRBJ1-1
D: -
V: TRBV10-3
CDR3: CAISETGRGEAFF
DNA: TGTGCCATCAGTGAGACTGGACGGGGAGAAGCTTTCTTT

size: -
J: TRBJ1-1
D: TRBD1
V: TRBV19
CDR3: CASTIPGQGNTEAFF
DNA: TGTGCCAGTACCATCCCGGGACAGGGTAACACTGAAGCTTTCTTT

size: -
J: TRBJ1-5
D: -
V: TRBV19
CDR3: CASRERRNQPQHF
DNA: TGTGCCAGTAGGGAGAGGAGGAATCAGCCCCAGCATTTT

size: -
J: TRBJ1-5
D: TRBD1
V: TRBV6-5
CDR3: CASSRWTGDQPQHF
DNA: TGTGCCAGCAGTCGATGGACAGGGGATCAGCCCCAGCATTTT

size: few
J: TRBJ1-1
D: -
V: TRBV6-5
CDR3: CASKEGSSGTEAFF
DNA: TGTGCCAGCAAGGAAGGGTCCTCAGGAACTGAAGCTTTCTTT

size: -
J: TRBJ2-7
D: TRBD2
V: TRBV14
CDR3: CASSRLAGGYEQYF
DNA: TGTGCCAGCAGCCGACTAGCGGGGGGCTACGAGCAGTACTTC

size: -
J: TRBJ1-2
D: -
V: TRBV30
CDR3: CAWSTSWTSNYGYTF
DNA: TGTGCCTGGAGCACCTCGTGGACATCTAACTATGGCTACACCTTC

size: -
J: TRBJ2-1
D: TRBD2
V: TRBV15
CDR3: CATSREGTSGVLWEQFF
DNA: TGTGCCACCAGCAGAGAGGGGACTAGCGGGGTCTTATGGGAGCAGTTCTTC

size: -
J: TRBJ2-7
D: -
V: TRBV2
CDR3: CASKGDGGRTYEQYF
DNA: TGTGCCAGCAAGGGGGACGGGGGGCGGACGTACGAGCAGTACTTC

size: -
J: TRBJ2-7
D: TRBD1
V: TRBV27
CDR3: CASSIQTGGYEQYF
DNA: TGTGCCAGCAGTATTCAGACAGGGGGGTACGAGCAGTACTTC

size: once
J: TRBJ1-1
D: -
V: TRBV2
CDR3: CASSDGAGDTEAFF
DNA: TGTGCCAGCAGTGACGGAGCAGGGGACACTGAAGCTTTCTTT

size: -
J: TRBJ2-7
D: -
V: TRBV5-1
CDR3: CASSSGDPPYEQYF
DNA: TGCGCCAGCAGCTCAGGGGACCCCCCTTACGAGCAGTACTTC

size: -
J: TRBJ1-4
D: -
V: TRBV2
CDR3: CASSESGNTNEKLFF
DNA: TGTGCCAGCAGTGAATCGGGAAACACTAATGAAAAACTGTTTTTT

size: -
J: TRBJ1-1
D: -
V: TRBV2
CDR3: CASSFAGPNTEAFF
DNA: TGTGCCAGCAGTTTTGCAGGACCGAACACTGAAGCTTTCTTT

size: few
J: TRBJ1-5
D: -
V: TRBV19
CDR3: CASRIGPWDRPQHF
DNA: TGTGCCAGTAGAATCGGGCCATGGGATCGTCCCCAGCATTTT

size: -
J: TRBJ2-7
D: -
V: TRBV14
CDR3: CASSQIRDEQYF
DNA: TGTGCCAGCAGTCAGATCAGGGACGAGCAGTACTTC

size: -
J: TRBJ2-5
D: TRBD2
V: TRBV18
CDR3: CASSPQRGAVLETQYF
DNA: TGTGCCAGCTCACCACAGCGGGGGGCTGTTTTGGAGACCCAGTACTTC

size: -
J: TRBJ2-2
D: -
V: TRBV29-1
CDR3: CSVLGYESGELFF
DNA: TGCAGCGTGTTGGGCTATGAATCGGGGGAGCTGTTTTTT

size: -
J: TRBJ1-4
D: -
V: TRBV6-1
CDR3: CASNTNRDYAEKLFF
DNA: TGTGCCAGCAACACCAACCGGGACTACGCCGAAAAACTGTTTTTT

size: -
J: TRBJ1-1
D: -
V: TRBV30
CDR3: CAWRRVDEAFF
DNA: TGTGCCTGGAGAAGGGTAGATGAAGCTTTCTTT

size: -
J: TRBJ2-1
D: TRBD1
V: TRBV5-4
CDR3: CASSLQGGGWYEQFF
DNA: TGTGCCAGCAGCTTGCAAGGGGGCGGTTGGTATGAGCAGTTCTTC

size: -
J: TRBJ2-1
D: TRBD1
V: TRBV6-5
CDR3: CASGTTGGGNEQFF
DNA: TGTGCCAGCGGCACGACAGGGGGAGGTAATGAGCAGTTCTTC

size: -
J: TRBJ1-1
D: -
V: TRBV6-6
CDR3: CASSYSFQGNTEAFF
DNA: TGTGCCAGCAGTTACTCGTTCCAAGGGAACACTGAAGCTTTCTTT

size: -
J: TRBJ2-1
D: TRBD2
V: TRBV10-3
CDR3: CAISESPGGPSGNEQFF
DNA: TGTGCCATCAGTGAATCCCCGGGGGGGCCGTCTGGCAATGAGCAGTTCTTC

size: few
J: TRBJ1-5
D: TRBD1
V: TRBV5-6
CDR3: CASSWGQGSNQPQHF
DNA: TGTGCCAGCAGTTGGGGACAGGGGAGCAATCAGCCCCAGCATTTT

size: -
J: TRBJ2-7
D: TRBD1
V: TRBV6-5
CDR3: CASSYGTGAYEQYF
DNA: TGTGCCAGCAGTTACGGGACAGGAGCCTACGAGCAGTACTTC

size: -
J: TRBJ2-7
D: -
V: TRBV6-5
CDR3: CASSPGVRDEQYF
DNA: TGTGCCAGCAGTCCCGGGGTACGGGACGAGCAGTACTTC

size: -
J: TRBJ1-1
D: -
V: TRBV6-1
CDR3: CASTSRYTEAFF
DNA: TGTGCCAGCACCTCACGCTACACTGAAGCTTTCTTT

size: -
J: TRBJ2-7
D: -
V: TRBV7-9
CDR3: CASSLARGVLTYEQYF
DNA: TGTGCCAGCAGCTTAGCCAGGGGAGTTTTAACCTACGAGCAGTACTTC

size: -
J: TRBJ2-7
D: -
V: TRBV5-1
CDR3: CASSDPAGGSYEQYF
DNA: TGCGCCAGCTCCGACCCCGCAGGTGGTTCCTACGAGCAGTACTTC

size: -
J: TRBJ1-2
D: TRBD1
V: TRBV29-1
CDR3: CSVPDRESGYTF
DNA: TGCAGCGTTCCGGACAGGGAAAGCGGCTACACCTTC

size: once
J: TRBJ1-6
D: -
V: TRBV10-3
CDR3: CAISERLGGEGGYSPLHF
DNA: TGTGCCATCAGTGAGAGGTTAGGAGGGGAAGGAGGTTATTCACCCCTCCACTTT

size: -
J: TRBJ1-6
D: TRBD1
V: TRBV13
CDR3: CASSLGAGTGGDSPLHF
DNA: TGTGCCAGCAGCTTAGGGGCCGGGACAGGGGGCGATTCACCCCTCCACTTT

size: -
J: TRBJ2-5
D: TRBD1
V: TRBV6-1
CDR3: CASRGQGAVWETQYF
DNA: TGTGCCAGCAGAGGACAGGGGGCGGTTTGGGAGACCCAGTACTTC

size: -
J: TRBJ1-4
D: -
V: TRBV7-9
CDR3: CASSLGGGTSNEKLFF
DNA: TGTGCCAGCAGCTTAGGGGGGGGGACAAGTAATGAAAAACTGTTTTTT

size: once
J: TRBJ2-1
D: -
V: TRBV5-1
CDR3: CASSIGWTGSHEQFF
DNA: TGCGCCAGCAGCATAGGGTGGACTGGGTCCCATGAGCAGTTCTTC